This T cell receptor (beta chain) derives from a study of T cells in localized non-small cell lung cancer. Whole-study findings and limits: Among the top 100 tumor clones, a median approximately 62 appeared in adjacent lung. A raised T cell density in blood coincided with lengthier overall survival. Uninvolved adjacent lung had the highest recorded T cell clonality, with tumor below it.

For this clone: Its antigen is undetermined.

V was pared by 0 bases and J by 5 bases, with 11 bases between. Germline V gene data show CDR1 as SGHDT and CDR2 as YYEEEE. The CDR3 is 15 amino acids. TCRdb's copy holds only in-frame clones and misses some; the assay was immunoSEQ multiplex PCR. The sample consists of about 25,000 clones, around nine tenths of them appearing once. The input for sequencing was peripheral blood, taken before any cancer treatment. The TCR sequence derives from a woman between 40 and 69 years old with stage I lung adenocarcinoma. This sequence joins TRBV5-6 and TRBJ1-4; D is undetermined. The CDR3 is CASSLVTTANEKLFF. DNA of the CDR3: TGTGCCAGCAGCTTGGTAACAACAGCGAATGAAAAACTGTTTTTT.